This T cell receptor (beta chain) was retrieved from a study of Graves' ophthalmopathy and Graves' hyperthyroidism. Study summary: Specimen type is peripheral blood, obtained at initial diagnosis before any treatment. Overall study findings and caveats: Researchers report that a 13-signature model separated ophthalmopathy from stable hyperthyroidism, posting about 91% sensitivity and roughly 80% specificity.

Amplifying from RNA transcripts, the study obtained TCR beta CDR3 regions. The workflow started with a first-round RT-PCR run with HTBI primers and then moved on to a second-round multiplex PCR. Via MiXCR, TCRdb re-called the multiplex PCR reads, giving one row per CDR3 protein. The data contain about 400,000 distinct CDR3 sequences, 15% of them singletons. Hyperthyroidism in these 18- to 65-year-old patients was newly diagnosed, lasting under 2 months. This clonotype has at least ten counts. As yet, its antigen is unknown. This TCR derives from a woman under 30 with stable Graves' hyperthyroidism. Sample: peripheral blood.

This CDR3 is CASTPSGGAHEQYF. Written as DNA, the CDR3 is TGTGCCAGCACCCCGAGCGGGGGGGCCCACGAGCAGTACTTC. The J gene is TRBJ2-7, the V gene TRBV12-3 or TRBV12-4; 10 bases align to TRBD2. This CDR3 has 14 amino acids. Germline trimming cut 7 bases from V and 5 bases from J; bases unmatched to any gene: 8.